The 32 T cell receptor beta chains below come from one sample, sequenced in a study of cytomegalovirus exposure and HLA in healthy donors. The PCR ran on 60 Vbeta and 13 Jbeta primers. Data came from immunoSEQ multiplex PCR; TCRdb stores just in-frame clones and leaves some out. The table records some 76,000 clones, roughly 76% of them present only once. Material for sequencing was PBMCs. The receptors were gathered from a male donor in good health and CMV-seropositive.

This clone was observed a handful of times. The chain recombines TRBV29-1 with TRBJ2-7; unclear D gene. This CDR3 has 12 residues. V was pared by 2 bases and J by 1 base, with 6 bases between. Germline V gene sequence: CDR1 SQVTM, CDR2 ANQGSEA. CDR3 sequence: CSVEQDSYEQYF. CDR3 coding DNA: TGCAGCGTTGAACAGGATTCCTACGAGCAGTACTTC.

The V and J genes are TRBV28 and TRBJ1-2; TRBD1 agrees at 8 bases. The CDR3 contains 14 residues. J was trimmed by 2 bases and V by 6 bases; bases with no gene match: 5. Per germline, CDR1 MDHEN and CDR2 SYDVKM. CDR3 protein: CASSPTGANYGYTF. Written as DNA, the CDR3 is TGTGCCAGCAGCCCGACAGGGGCGAACTATGGCTACACCTTC.

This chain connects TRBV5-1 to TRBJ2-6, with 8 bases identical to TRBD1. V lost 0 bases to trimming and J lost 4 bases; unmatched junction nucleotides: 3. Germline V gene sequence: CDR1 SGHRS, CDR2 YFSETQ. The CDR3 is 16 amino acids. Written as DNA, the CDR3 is TGCGCCAGCAGCTTGGGACAGGGGTTCGGGGCCAACGTCCTGACTTTC. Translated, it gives CASSLGQGFGANVLTF.

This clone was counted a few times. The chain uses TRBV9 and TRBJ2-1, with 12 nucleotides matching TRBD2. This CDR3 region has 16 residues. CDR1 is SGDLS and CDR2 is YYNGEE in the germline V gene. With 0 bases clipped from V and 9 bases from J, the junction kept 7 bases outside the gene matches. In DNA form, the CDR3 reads TGTGCCAGCAGCGTAGCTGCTAGCGGGGGGGCCTTTGAGCAGTTCTTC. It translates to CASSVAASGGAFEQFF.

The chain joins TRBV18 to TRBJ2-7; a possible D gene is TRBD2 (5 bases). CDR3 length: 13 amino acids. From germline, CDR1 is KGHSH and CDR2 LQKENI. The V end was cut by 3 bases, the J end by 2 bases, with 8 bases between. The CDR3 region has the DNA TGTGCCAGCTCACCGGAGGCCACCTACGAGCAGTACTTC. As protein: CASSPEATYEQYF.

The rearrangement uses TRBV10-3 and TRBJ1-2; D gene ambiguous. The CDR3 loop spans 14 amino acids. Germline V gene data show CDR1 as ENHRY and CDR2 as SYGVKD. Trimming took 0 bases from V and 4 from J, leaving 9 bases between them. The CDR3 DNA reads TGTGCCATCAGTGAGTCGAAGGCAGGCTATGGCTACACCTTC. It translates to CAISESKAGYGYTF.

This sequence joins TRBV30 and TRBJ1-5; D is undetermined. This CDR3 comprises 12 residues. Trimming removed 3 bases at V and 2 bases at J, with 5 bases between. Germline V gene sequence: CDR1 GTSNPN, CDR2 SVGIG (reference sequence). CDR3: CAWSGGNQPQHF. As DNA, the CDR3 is TGTGCCTGGAGCGGAGGCAATCAGCCCCAGCATTTT.

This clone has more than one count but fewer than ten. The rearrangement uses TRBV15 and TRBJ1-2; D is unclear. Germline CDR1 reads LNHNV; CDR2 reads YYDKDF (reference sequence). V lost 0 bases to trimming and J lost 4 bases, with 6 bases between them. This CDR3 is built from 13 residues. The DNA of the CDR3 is TGTGCCACCAGCAGAGACAAAATCTATGGCTACACCTTC. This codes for CATSRDKIYGYTF.

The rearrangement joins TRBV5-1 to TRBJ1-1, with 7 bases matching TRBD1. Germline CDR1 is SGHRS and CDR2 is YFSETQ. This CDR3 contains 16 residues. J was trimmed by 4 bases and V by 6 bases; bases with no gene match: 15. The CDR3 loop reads CASNPGQLDVSTEAFF. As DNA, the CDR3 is TGCGCCAGCAATCCGGGACAGCTAGACGTTAGCACTGAAGCTTTCTTT.

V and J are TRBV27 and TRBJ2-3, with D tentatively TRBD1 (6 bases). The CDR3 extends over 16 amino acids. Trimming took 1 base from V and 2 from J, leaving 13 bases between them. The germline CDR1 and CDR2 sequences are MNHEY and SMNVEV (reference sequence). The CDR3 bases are TGTGCCAGCAGTTTATTGGGACAAGAGAACACAGATACGCAGTATTTT. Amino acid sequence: CASSLLGQENTDTQYF.

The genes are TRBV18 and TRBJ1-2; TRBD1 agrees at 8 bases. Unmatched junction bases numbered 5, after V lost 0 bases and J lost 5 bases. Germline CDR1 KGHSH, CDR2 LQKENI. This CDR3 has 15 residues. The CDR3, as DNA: TGTGCCAGCTCACCACCGCTACGGACAGGGTATGGCTACACCTTC. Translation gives CASSPPLRTGYGYTF.

The CDR3 here is CASSSPGTGIQPQHF. The CDR3 nucleotides read TGTGCCAGCAGCAGCCCCGGGACAGGGATTCAGCCCCAGCATTTT. The gene calls are TRBV28 and TRBJ1-5, with 9 bases lining up with TRBD1. Germline V lookup: CDR1 MDHEN, CDR2 SYDVKM. J lost 6 bases, V lost 6 bases, and 9 bases had no gene match. This CDR3 region has 15 residues.

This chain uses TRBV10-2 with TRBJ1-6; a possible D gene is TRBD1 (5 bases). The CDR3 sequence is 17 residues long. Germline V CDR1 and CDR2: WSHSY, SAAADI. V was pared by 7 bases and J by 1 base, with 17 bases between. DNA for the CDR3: TGCGCCAGCACGTTCGGAGGGGCGAATTCCTATAATTCACCCCTCCACTTT. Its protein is CASTFGGANSYNSPLHF.

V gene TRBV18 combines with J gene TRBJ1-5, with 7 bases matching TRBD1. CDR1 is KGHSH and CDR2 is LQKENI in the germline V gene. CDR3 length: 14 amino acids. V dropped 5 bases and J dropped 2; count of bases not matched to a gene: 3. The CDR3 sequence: CASSDRVGNQPQHF. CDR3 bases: TGTGCCAGCTCAGACAGGGTCGGCAATCAGCCCCAGCATTTT. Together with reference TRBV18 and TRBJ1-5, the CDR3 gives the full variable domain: NAGVMQNPRHLVRRRGQEARLRCSPMKGHSHVYWYRQLPEEGLKFMVYLQKENIIDESGMPKERFSAEFPKEGPSILRIQQVVRGDSAAYFCASSDRVGNQPQHFGDGTRLSIL.

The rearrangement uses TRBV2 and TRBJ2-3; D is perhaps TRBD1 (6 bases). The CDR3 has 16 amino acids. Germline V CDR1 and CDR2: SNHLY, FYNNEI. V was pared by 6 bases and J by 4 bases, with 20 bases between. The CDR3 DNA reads TGTGCCAGCAGCCACACAGGGCTTAGTGGGGCAGATACGCAGTATTTT. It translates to CASSHTGLSGADTQYF.

The DNA of the CDR3 is TGTGCCAGCAGTGACCGTCTAGCGGGAGGAACCCACGAGCAGTACTTC. Amino acid sequence: CASSDRLAGGTHEQYF. The V and J genes are TRBV6-1 and TRBJ2-5; 11 bases agree with TRBD2. The J call is doubtful: the DNA matches TRBJ2-7 better. This CDR3 comprises 16 residues. Germline assignment: CDR1 MNHNS and CDR2 SASEGT.

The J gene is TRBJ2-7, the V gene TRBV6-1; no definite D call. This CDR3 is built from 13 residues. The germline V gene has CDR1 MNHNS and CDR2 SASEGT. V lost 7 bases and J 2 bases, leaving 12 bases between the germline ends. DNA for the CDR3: TGTGCCAGCACCCTCAGTCATCCCTACGAGCAGTACTTC. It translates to CASTLSHPYEQYF.

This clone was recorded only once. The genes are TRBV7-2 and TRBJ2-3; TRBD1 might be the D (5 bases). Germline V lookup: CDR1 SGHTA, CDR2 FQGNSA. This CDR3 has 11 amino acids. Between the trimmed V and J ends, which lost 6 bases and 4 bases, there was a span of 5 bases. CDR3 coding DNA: TGTGCCAGCAGGACAGCAGATACGCAGTATTTT. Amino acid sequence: CASRTADTQYF.

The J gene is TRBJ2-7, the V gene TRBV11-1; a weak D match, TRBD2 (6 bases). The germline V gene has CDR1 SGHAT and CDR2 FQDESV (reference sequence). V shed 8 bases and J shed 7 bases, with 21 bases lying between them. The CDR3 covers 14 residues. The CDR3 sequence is CASGIRNGRGEQYF. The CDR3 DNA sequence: TGTGCCAGCGGAATCCGGAACGGGAGAGGAGAGCAGTACTTC.

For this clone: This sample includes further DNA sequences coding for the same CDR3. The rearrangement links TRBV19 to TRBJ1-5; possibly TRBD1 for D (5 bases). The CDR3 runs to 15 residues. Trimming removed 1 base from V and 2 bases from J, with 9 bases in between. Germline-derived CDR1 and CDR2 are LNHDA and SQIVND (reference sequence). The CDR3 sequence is CASSIGSGRNQPQHF. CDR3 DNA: TGTGCCAGTAGTATAGGGTCAGGGCGCAATCAGCCCCAGCATTTT.

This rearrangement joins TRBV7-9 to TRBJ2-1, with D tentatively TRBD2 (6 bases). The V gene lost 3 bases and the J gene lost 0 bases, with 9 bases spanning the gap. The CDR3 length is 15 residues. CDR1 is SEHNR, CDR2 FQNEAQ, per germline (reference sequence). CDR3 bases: TGTGCCAGCAGCTTGGGGACTCCCTCCTACAATGAGCAGTTCTTC. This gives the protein CASSLGTPSYNEQFF.

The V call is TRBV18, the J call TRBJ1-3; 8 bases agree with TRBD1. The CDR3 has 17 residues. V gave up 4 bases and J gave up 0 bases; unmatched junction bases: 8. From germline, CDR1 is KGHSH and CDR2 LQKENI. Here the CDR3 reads CASSRIGTGSSGNTIYF. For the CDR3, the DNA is TGTGCCAGCTCACGGATCGGGACAGGAAGCTCTGGAAACACCATATATTTT.

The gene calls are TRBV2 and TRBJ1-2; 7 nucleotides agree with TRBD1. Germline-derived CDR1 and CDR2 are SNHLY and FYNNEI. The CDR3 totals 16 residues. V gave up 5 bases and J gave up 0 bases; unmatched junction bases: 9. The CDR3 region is CASSPSGTEANYGYTF. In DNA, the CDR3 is TGTGCCAGCAGTCCATCCGGGACAGAAGCTAACTATGGCTACACCTTC.

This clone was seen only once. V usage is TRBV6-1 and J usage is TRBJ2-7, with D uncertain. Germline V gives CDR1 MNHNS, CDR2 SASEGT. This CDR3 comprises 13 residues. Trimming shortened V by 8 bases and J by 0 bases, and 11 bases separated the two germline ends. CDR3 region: CASCVWSSYEQYF. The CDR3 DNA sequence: TGTGCCAGCTGTGTTTGGAGCTCCTACGAGCAGTACTTC.

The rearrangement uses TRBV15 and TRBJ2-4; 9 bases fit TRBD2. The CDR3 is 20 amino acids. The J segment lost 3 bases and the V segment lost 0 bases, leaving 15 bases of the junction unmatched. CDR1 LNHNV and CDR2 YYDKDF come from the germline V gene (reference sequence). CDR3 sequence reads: CATSRDLKGAGGPDKNIQYF. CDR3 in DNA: TGTGCCACCAGCAGAGATTTAAAGGGCGCGGGGGGGCCTGACAAAAACATTCAGTACTTC.

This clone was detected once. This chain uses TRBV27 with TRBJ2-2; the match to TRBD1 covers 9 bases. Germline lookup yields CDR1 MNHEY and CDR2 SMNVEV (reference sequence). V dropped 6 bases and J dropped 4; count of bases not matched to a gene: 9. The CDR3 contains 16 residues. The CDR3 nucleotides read TGTGCCAGCAGGCCCCGGACAGGGGCGCGCACCGGGGAGCTGTTTTTT. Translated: CASRPRTGARTGELFF.

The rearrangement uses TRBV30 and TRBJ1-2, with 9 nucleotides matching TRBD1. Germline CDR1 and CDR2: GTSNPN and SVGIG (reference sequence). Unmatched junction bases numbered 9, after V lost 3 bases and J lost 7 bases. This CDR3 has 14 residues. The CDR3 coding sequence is TGTGCCTGGAGGCCGACAGGGGGAGTTGGTGGCTACACCTTC. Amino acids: CAWRPTGGVGGYTF. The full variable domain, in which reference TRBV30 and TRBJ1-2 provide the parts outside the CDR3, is SQTIHQWPATLVQPVGSPLSLECTVEGTSNPNLYWYRQAAGRGLQLLFYSVGIGQISSEVPQNLSASRPQDRQFILSSKKLLLSDSGFYLCAWRPTGGVGGYTFGSGTRLTVV.

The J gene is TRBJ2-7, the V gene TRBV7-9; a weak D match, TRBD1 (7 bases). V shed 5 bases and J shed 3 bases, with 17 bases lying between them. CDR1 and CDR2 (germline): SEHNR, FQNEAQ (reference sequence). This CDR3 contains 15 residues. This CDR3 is CASSRQGGTDYEQYF. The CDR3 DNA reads TGTGCCAGCAGCCGGCAAGGGGGGACAGACTACGAGCAGTACTTC.

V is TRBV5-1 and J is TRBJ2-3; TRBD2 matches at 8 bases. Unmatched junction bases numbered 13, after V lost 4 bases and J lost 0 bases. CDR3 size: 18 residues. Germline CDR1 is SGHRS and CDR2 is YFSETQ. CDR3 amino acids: CASSRGGPGISSTDTQYF. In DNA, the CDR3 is TGCGCCAGCAGCCGGGGGGGTCCAGGGATCTCTAGCACAGATACGCAGTATTTT.

The CDR3: CASSQDQAYYGYTF. The CDR3 DNA sequence: TGCGCCAGCAGCCAAGATCAGGCGTACTATGGCTACACCTTC. The V call is TRBV4-1, the J call TRBJ1-2, with D unclear. The CDR3 consists of 14 residues. Trimming left V 0 bases short and J 3 bases short, with 8 bases between. The germline gives CDR1 MGHRA, CDR2 YSYEKL.

The CDR3 protein is CASRYSGGGGPTEAFF. The CDR3 coding sequence is TGTGCCAGCCGATATTCAGGGGGCGGGGGCCCCACTGAAGCTTTCTTT. This chain joins TRBV27 and TRBJ1-1; TRBD1 matches at 8 bases. V shed 8 bases, J shed 4 bases, and the junction held 15 bases outside the gene matches. The CDR3 contains 16 residues. Germline V gene sequence: CDR1 MNHEY, CDR2 SMNVEV (reference sequence).

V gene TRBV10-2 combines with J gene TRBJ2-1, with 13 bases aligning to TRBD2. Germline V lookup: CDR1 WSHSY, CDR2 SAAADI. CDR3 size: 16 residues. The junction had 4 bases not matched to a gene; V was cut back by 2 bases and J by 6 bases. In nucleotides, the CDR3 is TGCGCCAGCAGTGAGCCGGGGACTAGCGGGACCAATGAGCAGTTCTTC. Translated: CASSEPGTSGTNEQFF.